Presented here are 27 T cell receptor beta chains from one specimen sequenced in a study of CXCR3-negative and CXCR3-positive naive CD8 T cells. Each TRB cDNA library was prepared by 5' RACE (with UMI labels). For each CDR3 protein, TCRdb gives one entry from its re-call of the 5' RACE reads, without DNA. The sample data list around 9,800 distinct CDR3 sequences. Sequencing was performed on naive CXCR3- CD8+ T cells from blood. Specified subset: CD45RO-CCR7+CD27+CD95- naive CD8+ T cells lacking CXCR3 (TNR3-). These receptors were collected from a human donor in good health. Some clones in this sample may be carry-over from other donors' samples.

The chain is built from TRBV9 and TRBJ2-1; absent DNA, TCRdb's TRBD2 call cannot be checked. Germline V gene sequence: CDR1 SGDLS, CDR2 YYNGEE. The CDR3 totals 14 residues. The CDR3 is CASSPGGLSNEQFF.

CDR3 in amino acids: CSVEQAGTYGYTF. The V gene is TRBV29-1, the J gene TRBJ1-2; TCRdb picks TRBD1, but there is no DNA to check that call. CDR1 is SQVTM and CDR2 is ANQGSEA in the germline V gene. CDR3 length equals 13 residues.

V usage is TRBV7-2 and J usage is TRBJ2-5; TCRdb selects TRBD2, and the lack of DNA leaves this call unchecked. CDR3 length: 14 amino acids. Germline V gene sequence: CDR1 SGHTA, CDR2 FQGNSA. The CDR3: CASRPGLLQETQYF.

Frequency places this clonotype as medium-sized (0.01 to 0.1%). The gene calls are TRBV28 and TRBJ2-5. Germline CDR1 and CDR2: MDHEN and SYDVKM. The CDR3 contains 14 residues. CDR3 residues: CASSLYGVQETQYF.

The CDR3 loop reads CASSATDRNEQFF. The V gene is TRBV6-4, the J gene TRBJ2-1; TCRdb's D call of TRBD1 is untestable without DNA. CDR1 is MRHNA and CDR2 is SNTAGT in the germline V gene. The CDR3 totals 13 residues.

This rearrangement joins TRBV4-1 to TRBJ2-2. In germline, CDR1 is MGHRA, CDR2 YSYEKL. CDR3 size: 16 residues. CDR3 amino acids: CASSQGLAGHTGELFF.

This chain joins TRBV9 and TRBJ2-5; TCRdb indicates TRBD2, and absent DNA this call remains unverified. CDR1 is SGDLS and CDR2 is YYNGEE in the germline V gene. CDR3 length: 16 residues. The chain's CDR3 is CASSVFAGGAQETQYF.

The V call is TRBV19, the J call TRBJ1-5; checking the TCRdb D call of TRBD1 is not possible without DNA. The germline V gene has CDR1 LNHDA and CDR2 SQIVND (reference sequence). The CDR3 loop spans 18 amino acids. The CDR3 loop reads CASSMYGGTGGSNQPQHF. The variable domain in full, completed from reference TRBV19 and TRBJ1-5, reads DGGITQSPKYLFRKEGQNVTLSCEQNLNHDAMYWYRQDPGQGLRLIYYSQIVNDFQKGDIAEGYSVSREKKESFPLTVTSAQKNPTAFYLCASSMYGGTGGSNQPQHFGDGTRLSIL.

Its frequency marks this clonotype as medium-sized. The rearrangement uses TRBV29-1 and TRBJ2-5; TCRdb's D gene call, TRBD2, goes unchecked for lack of DNA. Germline loops: CDR1 SQVTM, CDR2 ANQGSEA. This CDR3 is 14 amino acids long. This chain's CDR3 is CSVERAGDTETQYF.

This sequence joins TRBV27 and TRBJ2-3; lacking DNA, the TRBD1 call made by TCRdb goes unchecked. The germline CDR1 and CDR2 sequences are MNHEY and SMNVEV (reference sequence). This CDR3 is 12 amino acids long. CDR3 sequence reads: CASSPPTDTKYF.

Considering frequency, this clonotype is medium-sized. The chain is built from TRBV28 and TRBJ2-7. Germline-derived CDR1 and CDR2 are MDHEN and SYDVKM. This CDR3 has 16 residues. CDR3 sequence: CASSLSYLSAGHEQYF.

This chain uses TRBV2 with TRBJ2-7; TCRdb names TRBD2, which stays unverified in the absence of DNA. CDR3 length: 14 residues. The germline V gene encodes CDR1 SNHLY and CDR2 FYNNEI. The CDR3 loop reads CASSVTSGFYEQYF.

The chain joins TRBV3-1 to TRBJ1-4; there is no DNA to check the TCRdb D call of TRBD1. From germline, CDR1 is LGHDT and CDR2 YNNKEL (reference sequence). The CDR3 sequence is 15 residues long. CDR3 residues: CASSHTGGSHEKLFF.

This clonotype is medium-sized by frequency. CDR3 protein: CASSPTSSSEQFF. The chain links TRBV12-3 or TRBV12-4 to TRBJ2-1; TCRdb selects TRBD2, and the lack of DNA leaves this call unchecked. The CDR3 runs to 13 residues.

Judged by frequency, this clonotype is medium-sized. This chain uses TRBV2 with TRBJ1-1; TCRdb outputs TRBD1, but without DNA this stays unchecked. CDR3 length: 13 amino acids. Per germline, CDR1 SNHLY and CDR2 FYNNEI. CDR3 sequence: CASPKTGGTEAFF.

Judged by frequency, this clonotype is medium-sized (0.01 to 0.1%). The chain combines TRBV6-5 with TRBJ1-1. Per germline, CDR1 MNHEY and CDR2 SVGAGI. The CDR3 has 14 residues. CDR3 loop: CASSYGTLNTEAFF.

The chain links TRBV12-3 or TRBV12-4 to TRBJ1-2; TCRdb names TRBD1, which stays unverified in the absence of DNA. This CDR3 has 16 residues. The CDR3 sequence: CASLAPRDRGSYGYTF.

In terms of frequency, this clonotype is medium-sized. The chain carries TRBV9 and TRBJ1-1. CDR1 and CDR2 from the germline V gene are SGDLS and YYNGEE. CDR3 length: 16 residues. CDR3 region: CASSNGKDVTNTEAFF.

Measured by frequency, this clonotype is medium-sized (0.01 to 0.1%). The chain uses TRBV29-1 and TRBJ2-1; TCRdb reports TRBD2, a call that lacks DNA to check it against. The germline V gene encodes CDR1 SQVTM and CDR2 ANQGSEA. The CDR3 loop spans 14 amino acids. Here the CDR3 reads CSVGELAGANEQFF.

The chain couples TRBV28 to TRBJ2-5. CDR3 length: 12 amino acids. Germline lookup yields CDR1 MDHEN and CDR2 SYDVKM. The CDR3 here is CASTDLTGTQYF.

This clonotype is called medium-sized based on its frequency. The chain joins TRBV28 to TRBJ2-1; TCRdb indicates TRBD2, and absent DNA this call remains unverified. CDR1 and CDR2 (germline): MDHEN, SYDVKM. The CDR3 is made up of 13 amino acids. The CDR3 sequence: CASSPTTYNEQFF.

The chain joins TRBV29-1 to TRBJ2-1; the D gene TCRdb calls, TRBD2, cannot be checked with no DNA. The CDR3 has 16 residues. Germline CDR1 and CDR2: SQVTM and ANQGSEA. CDR3 in amino acids: CSVDPQREWVHNEQFF.

This clonotype is called medium-sized based on its frequency. The V and J genes are TRBV2 and TRBJ2-7. CDR3 length equals 14 residues. Germline CDR1 is SNHLY and CDR2 is FYNNEI. CDR3 region: CASSDSTDSYEQYF.

Judged by frequency, this clonotype is medium-sized (0.01 to 0.1%). This chain connects TRBV4-3 to TRBJ1-2. CDR1 and CDR2 from the germline V gene are LGHNA and YSLEER. CDR3 length: 15 amino acids. CDR3 residues: CASSQGVIGDYGYTF.

The chain's CDR3 is CASSRDSSYNEQFF. This chain links TRBV19 with TRBJ2-1; TCRdb picks TRBD1, but there is no DNA to check that call. Germline V gene sequence: CDR1 LNHDA, CDR2 SQIVND (reference sequence). The CDR3 has 14 amino acids.

This clonotype is classed as medium-sized by frequency. The chain recombines TRBV29-1 with TRBJ2-1; TCRdb selects TRBD1, and the lack of DNA leaves this call unchecked. The CDR3 has 14 residues. Germline V CDR1 and CDR2: SQVTM, ANQGSEA. The CDR3 protein is CSVDSQGEANEQFF.

This rearrangement joins TRBV5-1 to TRBJ2-7; the D call from TCRdb, TRBD1, cannot be confirmed without DNA. The CDR3 has 14 residues. The V gene's germline CDR1 is SGHRS and CDR2 YFSETQ. CDR3 sequence reads: CASSDRDTSYEQYF.